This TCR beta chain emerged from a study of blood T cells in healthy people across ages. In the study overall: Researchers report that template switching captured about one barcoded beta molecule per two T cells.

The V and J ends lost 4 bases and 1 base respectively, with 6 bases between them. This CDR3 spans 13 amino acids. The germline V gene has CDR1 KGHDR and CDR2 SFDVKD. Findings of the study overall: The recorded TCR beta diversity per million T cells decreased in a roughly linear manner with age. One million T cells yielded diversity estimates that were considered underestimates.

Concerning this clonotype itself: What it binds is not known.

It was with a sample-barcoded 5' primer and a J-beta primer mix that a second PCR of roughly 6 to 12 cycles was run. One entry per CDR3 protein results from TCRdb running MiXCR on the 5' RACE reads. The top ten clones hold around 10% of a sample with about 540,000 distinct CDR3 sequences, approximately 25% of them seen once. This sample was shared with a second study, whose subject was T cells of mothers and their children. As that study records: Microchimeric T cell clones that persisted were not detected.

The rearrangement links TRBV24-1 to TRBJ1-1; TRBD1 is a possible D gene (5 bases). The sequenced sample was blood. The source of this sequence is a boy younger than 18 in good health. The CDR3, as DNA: TGTGCCACCAGTGAACAGGCGAACACTGAAGCTTTCTTT. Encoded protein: CATSEQANTEAFF.